This passage covers 19 T cell receptor beta chains from one sample sequenced in a study of blood T cell repertoires in COVID-19. Some clones are missing from TCRdb's copy, which holds only in-frame ones; the method was immunoSEQ multiplex PCR. The table shows 90,000 to 120,000 clones, with approximately 81% occurring only once. Sequenced material: peripheral blood. The receptors here all came from a human donor in a cohort sampled during active COVID-19.

This chain joins TRBV3-1 (or the pseudogene TRBV3-2) and TRBJ2-7, with D uncertain. The V end lost 1 base, the J end lost 6 bases, and 13 bases lay between the germline ends. CDR1 LGHDT and CDR2 YNNKEL come from the germline V gene (reference sequence). This CDR3 contains 14 residues. The CDR3 reads CASSQAGPEFEQYV. In DNA, the CDR3 is TGTGCCAGCAGCCAAGCAGGCCCTGAGTTCGAGCAGTACGTC.

This clone was found a few times. V and J are TRBV19 and TRBJ1-5; TRBD1 is a possible D gene (6 bases). V was pared by 6 bases and J by 6 bases, with 12 bases between. The CDR3 runs 13 residues. Germline V CDR1 and CDR2: LNHDA, SQIVND (reference sequence). The CDR3 DNA sequence: TGTGCCAGTAGACAGGGTTTAGGTCAGCCCCAGCATTTT. Translated: CASRQGLGQPQHF.

The V gene is TRBV4-3, the J gene TRBJ2-6, with a tentative D call TRBD2 (7 bases). The ends were cut back, 4 bases at V and 0 bases at J, with 19 bases in the middle. Germline V gene lookup returns CDR1 LGHNA and CDR2 YSLEER. The CDR3 contains 19 residues. The CDR3 reads CASSPGAGGSHSGANVLTF. The CDR3 DNA reads as TGCGCCAGCAGCCCGGGGGCCGGGGGGTCACACTCTGGGGCCAACGTCCTGACTTTC.

This CDR3 reads CASTQQGGDYGYTF. The CDR3 DNA follows: TGTGCCAGCACTCAACAGGGGGGGGATTATGGCTACACCTTC. V and J are TRBV28 and TRBJ1-2, with TRBD1 identical over 8 bases. The ends lost 7 bases at V and 5 bases at J; junction bases unmatched: 9. The CDR3 has 14 residues. Germline assignment: CDR1 MDHEN and CDR2 SYDVKM.

The J gene is TRBJ2-3, the V gene TRBV10-1; TRBD1 might be the D (7 bases). The ends were cut back, 2 bases at V and 7 bases at J, with 19 bases in the middle. This CDR3 contains 16 residues. Germline values: CDR1 WNHNN, CDR2 SYGVQD (reference sequence). The CDR3 DNA is TGCGCCAGCAGTGAGAGGAGGAGGGGGCACGGGTATACGCAGTATTTT. Its translation: CASSERRRGHGYTQYF.

The rearrangement uses TRBV11-2 and TRBJ1-3; D is uncertain. V shed 2 bases and J shed 0 bases, with 14 bases lying between them. Germline CDR1 reads SGHAT; CDR2 reads FQNNGV. This CDR3 is 17 amino acids long. CDR3 nucleotides: TGTGCCAGCAGCTTAATATCCAGTTCTCCCTCTGGAAACACCATATATTTT. Encoded protein: CASSLISSSPSGNTIYF.

This chain connects TRBV7-2 to TRBJ2-2, with TRBD2 matching over 7 bases. V trimming: 1 base; J trimming: 4 bases; junction bases outside the gene matches: 3. CDR1 is SGHTA, CDR2 FQGNSA, per germline. CDR3 length: 15 amino acids. CDR3 DNA: TGTGCCAGCAGCTTAGGACTAGCAACCACCGGGGAGCTGTTTTTT. Its protein is CASSLGLATTGELFF.

This chain links TRBV27 with TRBJ2-4; 8 nucleotides agree with TRBD2. The CDR3 is 18 amino acids. CDR1 is MNHEY, CDR2 SMNVEV, per germline (reference sequence). Trimming removed 6 bases from V and 2 bases from J; junction bases left unmatched: 15. Here the CDR3 DNA reads TGTGCCAGCAGATCCAGCGGGAGAGAGAGAATAACCAAAAACATTCAGTACTTC. This sequence encodes CASRSSGRERITKNIQYF.

The chain recombines TRBV7-9 with TRBJ1-2; 9 bases fit TRBD1. CDR1 and CDR2 (germline): SEHNR, FQNEAQ (reference sequence). J was trimmed by 3 bases and V by 4 bases; bases with no gene match: 9. This CDR3 is 16 amino acids long. For the CDR3, the DNA is TGTGCCAGCAGCTCCGACCCAGGACAGGGGCACTATGGCTACACCTTC. Amino acid sequence: CASSSDPGQGHYGYTF.

The chain uses TRBV5-5 and TRBJ2-2, with D perhaps TRBD2 (5 bases). There are 16 residues in the CDR3. Germline V gene lookup returns CDR1 SGHKS and CDR2 YYEKEE (reference sequence). V was clipped by 0 bases and J by 1 base, with 10 bases between them. CDR3 coding DNA: TGTGCCAGCAGCTTGGCCTCGAGCGGGAACACCGGGGAGCTGTTTTTT. This sequence encodes CASSLASSGNTGELFF.

V and J are TRBV19 and TRBJ2-3; 13 bases match TRBD2. V lost 6 bases to trimming and J lost 3 bases; unmatched junction nucleotides: 6. The CDR3 consists of 16 residues. The germline V gene encodes CDR1 LNHDA and CDR2 SQIVND (reference sequence). As DNA, the CDR3 is TGTGCCAGTAGGGTGGGGACTAGCGGGATTACAGATACGCAGTATTTT. Translating gives CASRVGTSGITDTQYF.

The chain employs TRBV29-1 and TRBJ1-2; D remains unclear. In germline, CDR1 is SQVTM, CDR2 ANQGSEA. The V end lost 3 bases, the J end lost 2 bases, and 13 bases lay between the germline ends. The CDR3 is made up of 14 amino acids. CDR3 in amino acids: CSVEGGQVNYGYTF. CDR3 DNA: TGCAGCGTTGAGGGAGGTCAAGTCAACTATGGCTACACCTTC.

This clone was seen a single time. The chain has TRBV24-1 and TRBJ2-5; 10 bases match TRBD1. The trim removed 4 bases at V and 3 bases at J, leaving 4 bases unmatched. Germline V lookup: CDR1 KGHDR, CDR2 SFDVKD. The CDR3 contains 15 residues. The DNA for the CDR3 is TGTGCCACCAGTGACCTTGGACAGGGGGAAGAGACCCAGTACTTC. Its protein product is CATSDLGQGEETQYF.

This clone was counted once. The chain links TRBV6-2 or TRBV6-3 to TRBJ2-3, with D perhaps TRBD2 (7 bases). With 2 bases removed from V and 1 base from J, the gap between germline ends came to 28 bases. This CDR3 is built from 21 residues. CDR1 MNHEY and CDR2 SVGEGT come from the germline V gene. This CDR3 reads CASSYLFDRPIKRDRTDTQYF. CDR3 coding DNA: TGTGCCAGCAGTTACCTTTTTGACAGGCCGATCAAGCGGGATCGCACAGATACGCAGTATTTT.

This clone was seen just once. The chain uses TRBV6-5 and TRBJ2-3; 11 bases align to TRBD2. The CDR3 extends over 15 amino acids. J lost 5 bases, V lost 8 bases, and 9 bases had no gene match. Germline V gene data show CDR1 as MNHEY and CDR2 as SVGAGI. The CDR3 spells CASGSLAGGEDTQYF. For the CDR3, the DNA is TGTGCCAGCGGCTCTCTAGCGGGAGGCGAAGATACGCAGTATTTT.

The rearrangement joins TRBV5-4 to TRBJ1-2; 9 bases are shared with TRBD1. With 4 bases clipped from V and 5 bases from J, the junction kept 9 bases outside the gene matches. Germline V gene lookup returns CDR1 SGHNT and CDR2 YYREEE (reference sequence). The CDR3 has 15 residues. The CDR3 loop is CASSGDRALEYGYTF. Here the CDR3 DNA reads TGTGCCAGCAGCGGGGACAGGGCACTGGAGTATGGCTACACCTTC.

V gene TRBV5-6 combines with J gene TRBJ1-2, with TRBD1 matching over 7 bases. With V trimmed by 0 bases and J by 4 bases, 12 bases remained unmatched. The germline V gene has CDR1 SGHDT and CDR2 YYEEEE. The CDR3 runs to 17 residues. The CDR3 bases are TGTGCCAGCAGCTTGGTTGTTGGGGACAGTCGGGGCTATGGCTACACCTTC. Amino acids: CASSLVVGDSRGYGYTF.

The chain has TRBV5-1 and TRBJ1-4, with no clear D. From germline, CDR1 is SGHRS and CDR2 YFSETQ. Trimming removed 3 bases from V and 4 bases from J, with 7 bases in between. The CDR3 is 13 residues long. The CDR3 is CASSSRNNEKLFF. The CDR3 DNA reads as TGCGCCAGCAGCTCGAGAAATAATGAAAAACTGTTTTTT.

This clone was observed a few times. The J gene is TRBJ1-6, the V gene TRBV7-8; 8 bases line up with TRBD1. The CDR3 loop spans 16 amino acids. J gave up 11 bases and V 3 bases, and 12 bases lay outside the gene matches. Germline CDR1 SGHVS, CDR2 FQNEAQ. The CDR3 nucleotides are TGTGCCAGCAGCTTTGTCGCGACAGGGGATTTGGCACCCCTCCACTTT. The encoded protein is CASSFVATGDLAPLHF.